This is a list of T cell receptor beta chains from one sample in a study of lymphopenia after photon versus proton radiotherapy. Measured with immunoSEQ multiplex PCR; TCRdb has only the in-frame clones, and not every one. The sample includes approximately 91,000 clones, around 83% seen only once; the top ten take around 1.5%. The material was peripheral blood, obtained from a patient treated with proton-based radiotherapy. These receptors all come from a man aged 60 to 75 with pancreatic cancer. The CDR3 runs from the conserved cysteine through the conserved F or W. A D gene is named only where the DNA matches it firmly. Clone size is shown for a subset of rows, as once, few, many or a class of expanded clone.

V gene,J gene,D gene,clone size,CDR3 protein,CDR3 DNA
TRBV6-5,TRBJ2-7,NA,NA,CASSYSSRGGPYEQYF,TGTGCCAGCAGTTACTCGAGTCGGGGCGGACCCTACGAGCAGTACTTC
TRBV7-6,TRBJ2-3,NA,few,CASSPRLVDTQYF,TGTGCCAGCAGCCCAAGACTAGTAGATACGCAGTATTTT
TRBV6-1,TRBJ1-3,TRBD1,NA,CASRGDRGGNTIYF,TGTGCCAGCAGGGGGGACAGGGGAGGAAACACCATATATTTT
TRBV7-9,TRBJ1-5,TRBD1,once,CASSLDRDQPQHF,TGTGCCAGCAGCTTGGACAGGGATCAGCCCCAGCATTTT
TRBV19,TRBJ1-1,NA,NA,CASSRVNSNTEAFF,TGTGCCAGTAGTCGGGTCAACTCGAACACTGAAGCTTTCTTT
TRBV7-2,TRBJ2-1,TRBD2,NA,CASYRGRAGFGEQFF,TGTGCCAGCTATCGCGGGAGGGCCGGATTTGGTGAGCAGTTCTTC
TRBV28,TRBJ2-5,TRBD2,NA,CASSLPATSGTQYF,TGTGCCAGCAGTTTACCCGCCACTAGCGGGACCCAGTACTTC
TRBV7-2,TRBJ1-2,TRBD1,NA,CASSQRGTDNGYTF,TGTGCCAGCAGCCAAAGGGGGACAGACAATGGCTACACCTTC
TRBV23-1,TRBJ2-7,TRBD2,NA,CASSQRLAGSRDSYEQYF,TGCGCCAGCAGTCAAAGGCTAGCGGGCAGCAGGGACTCCTACGAGCAGTACTTC
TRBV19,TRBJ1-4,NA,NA,CASSIRTSNEKLFF,TGTGCCAGTAGTATCCGGACGAGTAATGAAAAACTGTTTTTT
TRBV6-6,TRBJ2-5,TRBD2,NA,CASRSSGSYGETQYF,TGTGCCAGCAGGTCTAGCGGGAGCTACGGCGAGACCCAGTACTTC
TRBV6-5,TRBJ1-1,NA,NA,CASWRNTEAFF,TGTGCCAGCTGGAGGAACACTGAAGCTTTCTTT
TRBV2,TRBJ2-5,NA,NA,CASSGQTHKETQYF,TGTGCCAGCAGTGGTCAGACCCACAAAGAGACCCAGTACTTC
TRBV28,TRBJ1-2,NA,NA,CASSLNRGIGYTF,TGTGCCAGCAGTTTAAACAGAGGGATCGGCTACACCTTC
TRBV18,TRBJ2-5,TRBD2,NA,CASSPGLAEETQYF,TGTGCCAGCTCACCGGGACTAGCGGAAGAGACCCAGTACTTC
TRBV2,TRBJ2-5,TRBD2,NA,CASSVLAGGLETQYF,TGTGCCAGCAGTGTGTTAGCGGGAGGGCTGGAGACCCAGTACTTC
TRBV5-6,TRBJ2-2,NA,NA,CASSLGEPGELFF,TGTGCCAGCAGCTTAGGAGAACCCGGGGAGCTGTTTTTT
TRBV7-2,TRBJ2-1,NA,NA,CASSLRGYNEQFF,TGTGCCAGCAGCTTAAGGGGATACAATGAGCAGTTCTTC
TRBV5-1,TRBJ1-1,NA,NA,CASSLVQGNTEAFF,TGCGCCAGCAGCTTGGTACAGGGGAACACTGAAGCTTTCTTT
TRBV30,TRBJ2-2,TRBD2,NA,CAWSVRGAGELFF,TGTGCCTGGAGTGTACGGGGGGCCGGGGAGCTGTTTTTT
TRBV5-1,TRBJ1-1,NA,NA,CASSRLIGGNTEAFF,TGCGCCAGCAGCCGTCTAATCGGGGGGAACACTGAAGCTTTCTTT
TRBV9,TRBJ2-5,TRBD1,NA,CASSAGTGTETQYF,TGTGCCAGCAGCGCCGGGACAGGGACAGAGACCCAGTACTTC
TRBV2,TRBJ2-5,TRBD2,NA,CASSPTSGRARETQYF,TGTGCCAGCAGTCCGACTAGCGGGAGGGCCAGGGAGACCCAGTACTTC
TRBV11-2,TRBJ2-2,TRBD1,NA,CASSLRQGGSTGELFF,TGTGCCAGCAGCCTCAGACAGGGGGGGAGCACCGGGGAGCTGTTTTTT
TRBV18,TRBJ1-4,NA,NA,CASSPPSAARGEKLFF,TGTGCCAGCTCACCACCTAGTGCTGCGCGGGGTGAAAAACTGTTTTTT
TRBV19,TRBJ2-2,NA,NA,CASSIGSVAGELFF,TGTGCCAGTAGTATAGGATCCGTTGCCGGGGAGCTGTTTTTT
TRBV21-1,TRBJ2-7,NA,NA,CASSKREDEQYF,TGTGCCAGCAGCAAAAGAGAGGACGAGCAGTACTTC
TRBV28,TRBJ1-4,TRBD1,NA,CASSPRRGQGNEKLFF,TGTGCCAGCAGCCCCAGGCGGGGACAGGGAAATGAAAAACTGTTTTTT
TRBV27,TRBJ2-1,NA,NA,CASSSASVGGVNEQFF,TGTGCCAGCAGTTCCGCCAGCGTGGGGGGAGTCAATGAGCAGTTCTTC
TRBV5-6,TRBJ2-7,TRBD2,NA,CASSLYPGLASSSYEQYF,TGTGCCAGCAGCCTGTACCCGGGACTAGCGTCGAGCTCCTACGAGCAGTACTTC
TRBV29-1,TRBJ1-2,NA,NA,CSVEVLGSGNYGYTF,TGCAGCGTTGAAGTCCTAGGTTCTGGGAACTATGGCTACACCTTC
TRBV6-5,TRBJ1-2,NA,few,CASSYKTATNYGYTF,TGTGCCAGCAGTTATAAGACAGCAACTAACTATGGCTACACCTTC
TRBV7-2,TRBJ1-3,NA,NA,CASSARPGLSGNTIYF,TGTGCCAGCAGCGCTCGTCCGGGCCTCTCTGGAAACACCATATATTTT
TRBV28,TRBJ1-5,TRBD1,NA,CASRATGGTFQPQHF,TGTGCCAGCAGAGCGACAGGGGGCACCTTTCAGCCCCAGCATTTT
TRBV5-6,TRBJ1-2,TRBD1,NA,CASSLGGTGANYGYTF,TGTGCCAGCAGCTTGGGTGGGACAGGAGCTAACTATGGCTACACCTTC
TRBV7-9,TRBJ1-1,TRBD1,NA,CASSRTGMNTEAFF,TGTGCCAGCAGCCGGACAGGGATGAACACTGAAGCTTTCTTT
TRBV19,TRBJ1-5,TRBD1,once,CASIRTGVSNQPQHF,TGTGCCAGTATTAGGACAGGGGTTTCCAATCAGCCCCAGCATTTT
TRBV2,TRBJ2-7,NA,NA,CASRYDRPSSYEQYF,TGTGCCAGCAGATATGACAGGCCATCCTCCTACGAGCAGTACTTC
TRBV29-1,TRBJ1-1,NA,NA,CSVASGNTEAFF,TGCAGCGTTGCGTCGGGGAACACTGAAGCTTTCTTT
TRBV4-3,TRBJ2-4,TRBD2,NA,CASSQDAASGKNIQYF,TGCGCCAGCAGCCAAGATGCGGCTAGCGGTAAAAACATTCAGTACTTC
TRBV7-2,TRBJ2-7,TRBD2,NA,CASSLEGTRLYEQYF,TGTGCCAGCAGCTTAGAAGGGACTAGGCTCTACGAGCAGTACTTC
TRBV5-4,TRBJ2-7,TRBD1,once,CASGTRTGNYEQYF,TGTGCCAGCGGTACCCGGACAGGGAACTACGAGCAGTACTTC
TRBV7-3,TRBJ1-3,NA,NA,CASSQGHQSSGNTIYF,TGTGCCAGCAGCCAAGGACATCAGAGCTCTGGAAACACCATATATTTT
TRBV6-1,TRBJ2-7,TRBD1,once,CASILLQGGPYEQYF,TGTGCCAGCATCCTACTACAGGGGGGCCCCTACGAGCAGTACTTC
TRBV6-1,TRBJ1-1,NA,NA,CASSIVVNTEAFF,TGTGCCAGCAGTATTGTAGTGAACACTGAAGCTTTCTTT
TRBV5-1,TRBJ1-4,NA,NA,CASSFSATNEKLFF,TGCGCCAGCAGCTTCAGTGCAACTAATGAAAAACTGTTTTTT
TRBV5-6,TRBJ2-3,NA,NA,CASSWVGGRTDTQYF,TGTGCCAGCAGCTGGGTGGGGGGACGCACAGATACGCAGTATTTT
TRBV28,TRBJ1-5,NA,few,CATSKPPQHF,TGTGCCACCTCGAAGCCGCCCCAGCATTTT
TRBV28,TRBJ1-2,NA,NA,CASTSLGVLRYTF,TGTGCCAGCACGTCGCTGGGCGTCCTACGCTACACCTTC
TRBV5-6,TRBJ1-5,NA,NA,CASSLVGGPINQPQHF,TGTGCCAGCAGCTTGGTGGGGGGCCCCATCAATCAGCCCCAGCATTTT
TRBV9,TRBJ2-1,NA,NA,CASSRGAGIGYNEQFF,TGTGCCAGTTCCCGAGGGGCGGGCATAGGCTACAATGAGCAGTTCTTC
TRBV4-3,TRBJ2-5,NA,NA,CASSRALKETQYF,TGCGCCAGCAGCCGGGCACTCAAGGAGACCCAGTACTTC
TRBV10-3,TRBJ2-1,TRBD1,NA,CAINVGTGGRNEQFF,TGTGCCATCAACGTCGGGACAGGGGGACGGAATGAGCAGTTCTTC
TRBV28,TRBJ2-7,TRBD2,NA,CASSFGGADSYEQYF,TGTGCCAGCAGTTTCGGGGGGGCTGACTCCTACGAGCAGTACTTC
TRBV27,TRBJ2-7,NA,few,CASSSLRQSSEQYF,TGTGCCAGCAGTTCCCTAAGACAGTCGAGTGAGCAGTACTTC